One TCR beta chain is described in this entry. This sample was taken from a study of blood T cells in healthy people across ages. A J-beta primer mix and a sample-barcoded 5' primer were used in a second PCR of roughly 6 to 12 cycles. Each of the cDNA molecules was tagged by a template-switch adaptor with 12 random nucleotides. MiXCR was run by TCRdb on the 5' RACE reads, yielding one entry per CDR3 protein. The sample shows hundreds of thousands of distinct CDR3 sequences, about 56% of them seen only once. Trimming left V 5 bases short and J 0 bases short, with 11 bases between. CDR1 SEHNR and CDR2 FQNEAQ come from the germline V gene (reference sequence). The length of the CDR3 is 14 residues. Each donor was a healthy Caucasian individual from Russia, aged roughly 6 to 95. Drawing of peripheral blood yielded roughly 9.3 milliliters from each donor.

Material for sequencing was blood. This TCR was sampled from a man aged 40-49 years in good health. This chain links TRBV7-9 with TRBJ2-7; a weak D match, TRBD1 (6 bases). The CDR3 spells CASSRTATSYEQYF. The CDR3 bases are TGTGCCAGCAGCCGGACAGCCACCTCCTACGAGCAGTACTTC.